This T cell receptor (beta chain) was sequenced for a study of blood T cell repertoires in COVID-19. The V and J ends lost 3 bases and 4 bases respectively, with 12 bases between them. The CDR3 is 14 residues long. Germline loops: CDR1 MNHNS, CDR2 SASEGT. Seattle patients were enrolled while actively infected and followed longitudinally. Here immunoSEQ multiplex PCR was the method, and the copy in TCRdb shows in-frame clones only, minus some. The profile covers nearly 200,000 clones, with 85% appearing a single time and around 0.93% taken by the ten largest. The TCR sequence derives from a man aged 60-69 years with COVID-19, enrolled during active disease. The chain combines TRBV6-1 with TRBJ1-2; D is unresolved. Source material: peripheral blood. CDR3 loop: CASSEAGSTYGYTF. The CDR3 DNA follows: TGTGCCAGCAGTGAGGCGGGCAGCACCTATGGCTACACCTTC.